The sequence of this T cell receptor (beta chain) was determined in a study of blood T cell repertoires in COVID-19. Here immunoSEQ multiplex PCR was the method, and the copy in TCRdb shows in-frame clones only, minus some. Of some 500,000 clones in the sample, 70% to 90% are singletons; the top ten hold around 1.9%. The sample comprised PBMCs or T cells enriched from blood (not recorded which). This TCR was recovered from a woman between 40 and 55 years old who had recovered from COVID-19.

Written as DNA, the CDR3 is TGTGCCAGCAGCCCGATACTGATCGGAGAACTGTTTTTT. This sequence encodes CASSPILIGELFF. The chain is built from TRBV3-1 (or the pseudogene TRBV3-2) and TRBJ1-4; D gene unclear. Germline CDR1 reads LGHDT; CDR2 reads YNNKEL (reference sequence). V gave up 4 bases and J gave up 12 bases, with 15 bases separating them. The CDR3 is made up of 13 amino acids.